This TCR beta chain comes out of a study of shared clonotypes between healthy human individuals. Study information: The plates for each donor numbered three CD4 naive, three CD4 memory, two CD8 naive and one CD8 memory.

Splitting the CD4+ cells yielded a CD45RA+ naive subset and a CD45RA-negative memory subset. Sequencing was performed with immunoSEQ multiplex PCR; in TCRdb, only in-frame clones are kept and a portion is missing. The sample holds roughly 1,500,000 clones, nearly 99% seen once. V was pared by 2 bases and J by 2 bases, with 8 bases between. Per the germline V gene, CDR1 is SGHVS and CDR2 is FNYEAQ. This CDR3 region has 14 residues. The material sequenced was naive CD4+ T cells sorted from blood. The subset is: CD45RA+ positively selected. The TCR was taken from a man in his thirties or forties in good health. The chain uses TRBV7-6 and TRBJ2-3, with D possibly TRBD2 on 5 matching bases. CDR3 region: CASSLTGITDTQYF. The CDR3, as DNA: TGTGCCAGCAGCTTAACGGGAATCACAGATACGCAGTATTTT. Drawing the rest from reference TRBV7-6 and TRBJ2-3, the complete variable domain is GAGVSQSPRYKVTKRGQDVALRCDPISGHVSLYWYRQALGQGPEFLTYFNYEAQQDKSGLPNDRFSAERPEGSISTLTIQRTEQRDSAMYRCASSLTGITDTQYFGPGTRLTVL.